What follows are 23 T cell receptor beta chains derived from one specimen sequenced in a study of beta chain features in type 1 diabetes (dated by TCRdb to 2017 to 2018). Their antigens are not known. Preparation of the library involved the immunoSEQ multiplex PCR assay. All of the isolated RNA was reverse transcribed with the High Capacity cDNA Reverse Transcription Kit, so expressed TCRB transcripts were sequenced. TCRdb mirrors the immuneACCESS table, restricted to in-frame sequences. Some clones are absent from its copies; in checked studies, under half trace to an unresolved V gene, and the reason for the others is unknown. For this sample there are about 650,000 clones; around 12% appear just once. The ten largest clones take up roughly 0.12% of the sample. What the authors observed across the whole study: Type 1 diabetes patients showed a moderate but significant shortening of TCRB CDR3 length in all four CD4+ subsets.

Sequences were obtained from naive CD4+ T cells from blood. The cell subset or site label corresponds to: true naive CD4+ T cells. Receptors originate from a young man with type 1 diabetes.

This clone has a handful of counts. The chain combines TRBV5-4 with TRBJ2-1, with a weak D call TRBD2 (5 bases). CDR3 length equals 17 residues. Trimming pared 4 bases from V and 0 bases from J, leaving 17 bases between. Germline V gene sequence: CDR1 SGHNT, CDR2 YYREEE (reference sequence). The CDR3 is CASSQTLALSSYNEQFF. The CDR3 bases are TGTGCCAGCAGCCAGACGTTAGCGTTGAGCTCCTACAATGAGCAGTTCTTC.

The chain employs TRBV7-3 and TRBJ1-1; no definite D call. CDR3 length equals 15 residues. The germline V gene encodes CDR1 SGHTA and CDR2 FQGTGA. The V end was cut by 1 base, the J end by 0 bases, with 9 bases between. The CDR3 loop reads CASSLSGTMNTEAFF. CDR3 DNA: TGTGCCAGCAGCTTAAGTGGCACCATGAACACTGAAGCTTTCTTT.

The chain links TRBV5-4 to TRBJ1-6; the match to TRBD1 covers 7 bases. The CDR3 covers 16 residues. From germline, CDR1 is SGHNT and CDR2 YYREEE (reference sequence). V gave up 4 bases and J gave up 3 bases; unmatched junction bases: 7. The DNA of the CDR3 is TGTGCCAGCAGCCGTTCCAGACAGGGCTATAATTCACCCCTCCACTTT. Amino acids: CASSRSRQGYNSPLHF.

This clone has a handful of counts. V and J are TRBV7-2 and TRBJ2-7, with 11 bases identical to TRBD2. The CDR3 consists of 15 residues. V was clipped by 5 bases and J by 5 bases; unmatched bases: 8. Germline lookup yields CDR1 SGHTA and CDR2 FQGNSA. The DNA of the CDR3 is TGTGCCAGCAGCAACCAAGGACTAGCGGGCGACGAGCAGTACTTC. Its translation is CASSNQGLAGDEQYF. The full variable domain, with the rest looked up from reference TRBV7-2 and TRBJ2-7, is GAGVSQSPSNKVTEKGKDVELRCDPISGHTALYWYRQSLGQGLEFLIYFQGNSAPDKSGLPSDRFSAERTGGSVSTLTIQRTQQEDSAVYLCASSNQGLAGDEQYFGPGTRLTVT.

CDR3 residues: CASSLGQSPYNEQFF. CDR3 in DNA: TGTGCCAGCAGCTTGGGCCAGTCCCCCTACAATGAGCAGTTCTTC. This chain joins TRBV11-3 and TRBJ2-1; D not certain. This CDR3 is 15 amino acids long. Trimming stripped 3 bases from V and 2 bases from J, with 11 bases between. Germline V gene sequence: CDR1 SGHNT, CDR2 YENEEA.

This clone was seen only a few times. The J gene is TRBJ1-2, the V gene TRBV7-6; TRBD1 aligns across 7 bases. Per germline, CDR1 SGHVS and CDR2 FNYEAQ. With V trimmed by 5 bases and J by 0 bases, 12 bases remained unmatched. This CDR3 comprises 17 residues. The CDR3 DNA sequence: TGTGCCAGCAGCCCCGTGTTTGCAGGGGGGCCTAACTATGGCTACACCTTC. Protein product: CASSPVFAGGPNYGYTF.

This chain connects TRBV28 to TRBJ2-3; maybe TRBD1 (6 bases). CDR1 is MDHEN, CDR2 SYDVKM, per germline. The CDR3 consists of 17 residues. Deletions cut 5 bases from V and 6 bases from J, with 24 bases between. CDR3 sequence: CASSPFTGSLPTDTQYF. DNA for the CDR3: TGTGCCAGCAGTCCGTTCACAGGGAGCCTGCCCACGGATACGCAGTATTTT.

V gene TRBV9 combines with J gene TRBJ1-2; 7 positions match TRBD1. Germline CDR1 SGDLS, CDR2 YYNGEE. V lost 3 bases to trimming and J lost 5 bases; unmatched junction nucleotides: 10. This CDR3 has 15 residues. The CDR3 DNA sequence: TGTGCCAGCAGCGCAGTCGGGACAGTAAGATATGGCTACACCTTC. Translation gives CASSAVGTVRYGYTF.

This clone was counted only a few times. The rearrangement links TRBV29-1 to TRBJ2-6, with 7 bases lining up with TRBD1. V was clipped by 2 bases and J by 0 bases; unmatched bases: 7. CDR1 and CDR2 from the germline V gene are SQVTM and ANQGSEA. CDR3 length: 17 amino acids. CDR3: CSVETLRGPSGANVLTF. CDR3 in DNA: TGCAGCGTTGAAACCCTTAGGGGGCCCTCTGGGGCCAACGTCCTGACTTTC.

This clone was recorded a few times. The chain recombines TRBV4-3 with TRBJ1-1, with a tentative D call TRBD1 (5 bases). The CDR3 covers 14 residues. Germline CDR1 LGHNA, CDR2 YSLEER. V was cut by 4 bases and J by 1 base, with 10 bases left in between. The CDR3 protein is CASSPGEGNTEAFF. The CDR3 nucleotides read TGCGCCAGCAGCCCGGGGGAGGGGAACACTGAAGCTTTCTTT.

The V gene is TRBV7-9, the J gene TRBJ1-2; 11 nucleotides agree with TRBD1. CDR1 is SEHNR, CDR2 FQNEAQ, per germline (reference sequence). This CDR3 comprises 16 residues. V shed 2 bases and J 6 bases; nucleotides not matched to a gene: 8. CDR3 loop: CASSLLSGQGADGYTF. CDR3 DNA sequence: TGTGCCAGCAGCTTATTGAGCGGACAGGGGGCCGATGGCTACACCTTC.

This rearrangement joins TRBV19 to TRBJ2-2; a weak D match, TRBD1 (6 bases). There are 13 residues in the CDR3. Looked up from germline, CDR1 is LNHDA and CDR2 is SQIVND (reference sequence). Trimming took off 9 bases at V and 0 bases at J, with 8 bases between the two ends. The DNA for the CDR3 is TGTGCCAGCTGGACAGCGAACACCGGGGAGCTGTTTTTT. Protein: CASWTANTGELFF.

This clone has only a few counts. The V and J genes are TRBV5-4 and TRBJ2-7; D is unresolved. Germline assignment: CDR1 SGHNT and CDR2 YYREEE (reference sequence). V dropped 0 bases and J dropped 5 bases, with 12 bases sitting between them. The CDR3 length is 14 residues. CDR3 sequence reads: CASSLASDGDEQYF. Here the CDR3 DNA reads TGTGCCAGCAGCTTGGCCTCGGACGGAGACGAGCAGTACTTC.

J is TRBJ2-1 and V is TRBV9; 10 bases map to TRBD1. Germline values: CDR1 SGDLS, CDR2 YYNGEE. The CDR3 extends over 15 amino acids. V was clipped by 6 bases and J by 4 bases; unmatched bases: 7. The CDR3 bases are TGTGCCAGCACCTCCCCGGGACAGGGGTACAATGAGCAGTTCTTC. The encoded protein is CASTSPGQGYNEQFF.

As DNA, the CDR3 is TGCGCCAGCAGCTTTACAGCGGGGGGCCCCAGAGAGCAGTTCTTC. It specifies CASSFTAGGPREQFF. V is TRBV5-1 and J is TRBJ2-1, with 9 nucleotides matching TRBD2. Germline assignment: CDR1 SGHRS and CDR2 YFSETQ. This CDR3 is 15 amino acids long. The trim removed 2 bases at V and 10 bases at J, leaving 10 bases unmatched.

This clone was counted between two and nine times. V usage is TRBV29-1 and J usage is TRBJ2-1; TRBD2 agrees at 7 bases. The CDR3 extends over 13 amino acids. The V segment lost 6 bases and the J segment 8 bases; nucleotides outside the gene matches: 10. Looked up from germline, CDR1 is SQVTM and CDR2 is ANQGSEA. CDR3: CSVRREDGYEQFF. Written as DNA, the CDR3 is TGCAGCGTCCGCCGGGAGGACGGGTATGAGCAGTTCTTC.

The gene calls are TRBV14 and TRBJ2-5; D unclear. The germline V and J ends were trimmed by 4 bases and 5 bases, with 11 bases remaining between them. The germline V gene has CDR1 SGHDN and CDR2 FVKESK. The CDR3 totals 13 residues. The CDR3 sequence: CASSRLEFETQYF. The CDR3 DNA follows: TGTGCCAGCAGCCGGCTTGAGTTTGAGACCCAGTACTTC.

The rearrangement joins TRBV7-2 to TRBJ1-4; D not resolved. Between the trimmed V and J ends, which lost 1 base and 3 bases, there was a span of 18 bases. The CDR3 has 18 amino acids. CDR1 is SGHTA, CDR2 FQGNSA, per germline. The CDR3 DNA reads TGTGCCAGCAGCTTAGGCCCGCGGGGTTACGAGGCTAATGAAAAACTGTTTTTT. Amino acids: CASSLGPRGYEANEKLFF.

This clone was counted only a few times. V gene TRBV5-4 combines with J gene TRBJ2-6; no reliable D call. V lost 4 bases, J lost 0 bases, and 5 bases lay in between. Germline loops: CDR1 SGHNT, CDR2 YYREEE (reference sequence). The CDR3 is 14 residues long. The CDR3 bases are TGTGCCAGCAGCCTTGTCTCTGGGGCCAACGTCCTGACTTTC. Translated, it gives CASSLVSGANVLTF.

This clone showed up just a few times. The CDR3, as DNA: TGTGCCAGCAGGGCCCCTAGCTCTGGGGCCAACGTCCTGACTTTC. Amino acid sequence: CASRAPSSGANVLTF. This chain connects TRBV27 to TRBJ2-6; D call uncertain. The CDR3 contains 15 residues. Germline CDR1 reads MNHEY; CDR2 reads SMNVEV (reference sequence). V was cut by 6 bases and J by 0 bases, with 9 bases left in between. The full variable domain, with the rest looked up from reference TRBV27 and TRBJ2-6, is EAQVTQNPRYLITVTGKKLTVTCSQNMNHEYMSWYRQDPGLGLRQIYYSMNVEVTDKGDVPEGYKVSRKEKRNFPLILESPSPNQTSLYFCASRAPSSGANVLTFGAGSRLTVL.

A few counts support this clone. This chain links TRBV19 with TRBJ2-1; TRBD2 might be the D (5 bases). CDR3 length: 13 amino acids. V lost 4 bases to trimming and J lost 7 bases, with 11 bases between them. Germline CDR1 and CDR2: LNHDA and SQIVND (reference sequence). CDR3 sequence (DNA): TGTGCCAGTAGTACCACGAGGGAGAATGAGCAGTTCTTC. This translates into CASSTTRENEQFF.

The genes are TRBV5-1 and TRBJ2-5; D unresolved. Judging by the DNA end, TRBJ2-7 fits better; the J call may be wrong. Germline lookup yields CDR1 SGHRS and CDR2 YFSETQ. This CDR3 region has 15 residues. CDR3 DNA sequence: TGCGCCAGCAGCTTGGCCCACCCCGGGTCCTACGAGCAGTACTTC. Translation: CASSLAHPGSYEQYF.

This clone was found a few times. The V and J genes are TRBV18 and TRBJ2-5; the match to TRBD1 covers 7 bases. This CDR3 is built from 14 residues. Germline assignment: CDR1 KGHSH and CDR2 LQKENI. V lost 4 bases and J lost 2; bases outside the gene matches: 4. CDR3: CASSRSGQQETQYF. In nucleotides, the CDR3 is TGTGCCAGCTCACGGTCGGGACAGCAAGAGACCCAGTACTTC.